The T cell receptor (beta chain) described here comes from a study of Ad26.COV2.S vaccination and SARS-CoV-2 variants. Study-level information: A COV1001 Ad26.COV2.S trial-arm participant provided the sample. Points from the study as a whole: Spike-specific TCR breadth was greater in vaccine than placebo recipients. Comparability of non-spike TCR breadth was observed across vaccine and placebo recipients.

Clones were read by immunoSEQ multiplex PCR, and TCRdb kept only the in-frame ones, dropping some. The sample consists of about 350,000 clones, around nine tenths of them appearing once. Specified treatment: 15 to 20 received Ad26.COV2.S at low or high dose, single or two shots; about 5 received placebo; per-sample allocation not given. Sampling was done on day 63 after the first vaccine or placebo injection. The CDR3 has 15 amino acids. V lost 7 bases, J lost 9 bases, and 14 bases stayed unmatched. CDR1 MGHDK and CDR2 SYGVNS come from the germline V gene. About this clone: What it binds is not known.

The material sequenced was peripheral blood, taken in a trial of Ad26.COV2.S vaccine versus placebo. V is TRBV25-1 and J is TRBJ2-1, with TRBD1 identical over 8 bases. The source is a person aged 18-65 years who received the Ad26.COV2.S COVID-19 vaccine or a placebo. CDR3 in DNA: TGTGCCAGCACCCTGGCAGGGGGCTCTATGAGTGAGCAGTTCTTC. This encodes CASTLAGGSMSEQFF.